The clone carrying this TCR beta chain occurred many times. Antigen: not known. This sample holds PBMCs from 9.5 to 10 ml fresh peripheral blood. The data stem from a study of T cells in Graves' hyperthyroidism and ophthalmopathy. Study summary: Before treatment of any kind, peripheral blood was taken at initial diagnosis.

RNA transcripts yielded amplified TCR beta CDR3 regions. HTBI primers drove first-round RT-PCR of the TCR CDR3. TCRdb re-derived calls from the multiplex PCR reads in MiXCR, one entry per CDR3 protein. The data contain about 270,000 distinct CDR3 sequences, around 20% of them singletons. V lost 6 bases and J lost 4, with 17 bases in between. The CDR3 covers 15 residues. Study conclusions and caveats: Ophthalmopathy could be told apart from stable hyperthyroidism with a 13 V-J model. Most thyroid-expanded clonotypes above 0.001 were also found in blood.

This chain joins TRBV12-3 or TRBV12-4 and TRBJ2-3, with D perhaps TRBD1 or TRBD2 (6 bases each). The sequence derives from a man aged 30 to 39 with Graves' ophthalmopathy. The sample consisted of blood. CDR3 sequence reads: CASRKGGSGSDTQYF. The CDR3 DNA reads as TGTGCCAGCAGAAAGGGGGGTAGCGGTTCAGATACGCAGTATTTT.